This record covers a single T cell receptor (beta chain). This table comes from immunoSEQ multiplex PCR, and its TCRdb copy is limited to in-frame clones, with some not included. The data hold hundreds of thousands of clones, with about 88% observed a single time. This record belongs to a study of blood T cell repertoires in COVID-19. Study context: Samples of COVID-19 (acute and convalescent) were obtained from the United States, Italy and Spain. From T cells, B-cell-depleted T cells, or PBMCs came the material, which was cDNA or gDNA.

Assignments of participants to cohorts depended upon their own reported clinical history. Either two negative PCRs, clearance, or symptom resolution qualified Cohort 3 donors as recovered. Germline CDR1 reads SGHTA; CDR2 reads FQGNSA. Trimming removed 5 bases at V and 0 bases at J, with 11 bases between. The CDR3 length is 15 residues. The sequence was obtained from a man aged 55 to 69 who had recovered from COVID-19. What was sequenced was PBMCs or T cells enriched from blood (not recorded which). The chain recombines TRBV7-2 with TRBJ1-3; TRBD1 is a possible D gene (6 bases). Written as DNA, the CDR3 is TGTGCCAGCAGCGACCAAGGGGGCTCTGGAAACACCATATATTTT. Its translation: CASSDQGGSGNTIYF.